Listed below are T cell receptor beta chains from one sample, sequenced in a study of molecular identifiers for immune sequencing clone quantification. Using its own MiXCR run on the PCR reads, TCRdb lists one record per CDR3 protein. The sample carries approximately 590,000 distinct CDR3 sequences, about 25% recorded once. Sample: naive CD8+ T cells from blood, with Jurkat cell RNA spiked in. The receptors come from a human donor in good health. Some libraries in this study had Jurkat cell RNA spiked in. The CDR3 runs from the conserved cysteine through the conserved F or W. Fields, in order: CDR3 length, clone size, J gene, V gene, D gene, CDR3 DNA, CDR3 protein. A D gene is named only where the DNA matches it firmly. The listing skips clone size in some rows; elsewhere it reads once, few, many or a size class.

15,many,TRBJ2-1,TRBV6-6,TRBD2,TGTGCCAGCATTCTACTAGCGGGAGGTTACAATGAGCAGTTCTTC,CASILLAGGYNEQFF
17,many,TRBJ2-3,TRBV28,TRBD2,TGTGCCAGCAGTTTCTTCTCTCGCTCTAGCGGGACAGATACGCAGTATTTT,CASSFFSRSSGTDTQYF
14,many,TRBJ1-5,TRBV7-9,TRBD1,TGTGCCAGCAGCTCGACAGGGGGTTTTCAGCCCCAGCATTTT,CASSSTGGFQPQHF
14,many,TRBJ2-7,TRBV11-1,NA,TGTGCCAGCAGCCTCCGGACGGCTGCCTACGAGCAGTACTTC,CASSLRTAAYEQYF
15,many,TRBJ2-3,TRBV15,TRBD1,TGTGCCACCAGCGGGTGGGACAGATCCACAGATACGCAGTATTTT,CATSGWDRSTDTQYF
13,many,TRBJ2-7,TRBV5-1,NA,TGCGCCAGCAGCTCTGACTGGGACTACGAGCAGTACTTC,CASSSDWDYEQYF
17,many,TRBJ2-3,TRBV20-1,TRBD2,TGCAGTGCTAGAGGGGGATTCGGGACTAGCGATGCAGATACGCAGTATTTT,CSARGGFGTSDADTQYF
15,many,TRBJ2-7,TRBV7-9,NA,TGTGCCAGCAGCTTAGCGGAGGGCGGACTGCACGAGCAGTACTTC,CASSLAEGGLHEQYF
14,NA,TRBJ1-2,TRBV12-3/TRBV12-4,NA,TGTGCCAGCAGTTTCGTCAGCGCTAACTATGGCTACACCTTC,CASSFVSANYGYTF
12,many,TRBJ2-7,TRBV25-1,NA,TGTGCCAGCAGTTATAGTACCCACGAGCAGTACTTC,CASSYSTHEQYF
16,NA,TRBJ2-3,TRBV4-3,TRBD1,TGCGCCAGCAGCCAAGATGTTAGGACAGGACCAGATACGCAGTATTTT,CASSQDVRTGPDTQYF
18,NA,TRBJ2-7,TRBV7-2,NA,TGTGCCAGCAGCCGAATGTATACGGACGGACCAAGCTCCTACGAGCAGTACTTC,CASSRMYTDGPSSYEQYF
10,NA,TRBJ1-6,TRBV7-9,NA,TGTGCCGCCACTTCTTCACCCCTCCACTTT,CAATSSPLHF
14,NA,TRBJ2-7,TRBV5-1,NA,TGCGCCTGCAGCTTGGAGAGCGGAGACTACGAGCAGTACTTC,CACSLESGDYEQYF
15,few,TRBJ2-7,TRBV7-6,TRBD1,TGTGCCAGCAGCCACAGCGGGACAGGGAGTTACGAGCAGTACTTC,CASSHSGTGSYEQYF
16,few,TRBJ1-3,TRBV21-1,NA,TGTGCCAGCAGCAAAGTGATGGCTCTCCGTGGAAACACCATATATTTT,CASSKVMALRGNTIYF
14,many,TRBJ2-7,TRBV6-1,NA,TGTGCCAGCAGTGAATTAGAGGACATCTACGAGCAGTACTTC,CASSELEDIYEQYF
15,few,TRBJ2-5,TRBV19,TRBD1,TGTGCCAGTAGTATGGGACAGGGGGTCGGAGAGACCCAGTACTTC,CASSMGQGVGETQYF
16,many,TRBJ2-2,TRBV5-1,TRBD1,TGCGCCAGCAGCTTGGCCGACAGGGTCCATGCCGGGGAGCTGTTTTTT,CASSLADRVHAGELFF
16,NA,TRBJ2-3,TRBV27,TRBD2,TGTGCCAGCAGCTCGGTGCGGGAGGTACTCGGAGATACGCAGTATTTT,CASSSVREVLGDTQYF
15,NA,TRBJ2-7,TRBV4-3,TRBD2,TGCGCCAGCAGCCAAATACTAGCGGGAGAATACGAGCAGTACTTC,CASSQILAGEYEQYF
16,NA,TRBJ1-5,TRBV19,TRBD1,TGTGCCAGTAGTATGGGGGACAGGGCTTTCAATCAGCCCCAGCATTTT,CASSMGDRAFNQPQHF
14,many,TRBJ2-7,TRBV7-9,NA,TGTGCCAGCAGCCCGGACAGCTGGCGCTACGAGCAGTACTTC,CASSPDSWRYEQYF
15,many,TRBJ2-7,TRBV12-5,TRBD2,TGTGCTAGTGGTAGCGGGACGGACTCCTCCTACGAGCAGTACTTC,CASGSGTDSSYEQYF
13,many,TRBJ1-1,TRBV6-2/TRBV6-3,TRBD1,TGTGCCAGCAGTTCCCGGGACAGGTCGGAAGCTTTCTTT,CASSSRDRSEAFF
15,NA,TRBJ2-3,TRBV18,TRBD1,TGTGCCAGCTCACCCGCCGGGACAGGGGCGGGTGCGCAGTATTTT,CASSPAGTGAGAQYF
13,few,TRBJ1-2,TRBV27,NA,TGTGCCAGCAGTTTTTCAGTAAACTATGGCTACACCTTC,CASSFSVNYGYTF
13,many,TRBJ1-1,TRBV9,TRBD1,TGTGCCAGTAGTGCAGGGGGGAACACTGAAGCTTTCTTT,CASSAGGNTEAFF
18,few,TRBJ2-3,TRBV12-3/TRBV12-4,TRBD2,TGTGCCAGCAGGGGTGCCGGGACTAGCGGGGGGGATGTGGACACGCAGTATTTT,CASRGAGTSGGDVDTQYF